The next 25 T cell receptor beta chains were all read from a single sample in a study of early T cells in non-severe SARS-CoV-2 infection. A single record per CDR3 protein comes from TCRdb applying MiXCR to the 5' RACE reads. Found here are over 25,000 distinct CDR3 sequences, 5.4% of them singletons; the top ten hold 0.8% to 1%. The sequencing input was whole blood. These receptor sequences come from an adult who was a healthcare worker with PCR-confirmed SARS-CoV-2 infection or an uninfected control (not recorded which).

This clonotype occurred many times. The V gene is TRBV20-1, the J gene TRBJ2-7, with 9 bases lining up with TRBD1. CDR1 is DFQATT and CDR2 is SNEGSKA in the germline V gene (reference sequence). Trimming took 1 base from V and 1 from J; bases not matched to a gene: 8. This CDR3 is 16 amino acids long. The CDR3 DNA reads as TGCAGTGCTAGAGTGAACAGGGGGCCGACGTCCTACGAGCAGTACTTC. It encodes CSARVNRGPTSYEQYF.

This clonotype has ten or more counts. J is TRBJ2-1 and V is TRBV6-1; 11 bases map to TRBD2. Germline lookup yields CDR1 MNHNS and CDR2 SASEGT. CDR3 length equals 16 residues. With V trimmed by 8 bases and J by 1 base, 7 bases remained unmatched. As DNA, the CDR3 is TGTGCCAGCCACGGACTAGCGGGTGTGTCCTACAATGAGCAGTTCTTC. Amino acids: CASHGLAGVSYNEQFF.

This clonotype was detected many times. The chain combines TRBV7-8 with TRBJ2-1; 8 bases align to TRBD2. Germline V gene sequence: CDR1 SGHVS, CDR2 FQNEAQ. With 8 bases clipped from V and 7 bases from J, the junction kept 13 bases outside the gene matches. The CDR3 runs to 15 residues. As DNA, the CDR3 is TGTGCCAGCCGGTACGGGGTAGCGGGAAGGAATGAGCAGTTCTTC. This sequence encodes CASRYGVAGRNEQFF.

By its share, this clonotype is medium-sized. This rearrangement joins TRBV27 to TRBJ1-1; no clear D. The CDR3 contains 14 residues. CDR1 and CDR2 (germline): MNHEY, SMNVEV (reference sequence). Deletions cut 2 bases from V and 4 bases from J, with 11 bases between. The CDR3 protein is CASSLRGMGTEAFF. The CDR3 coding sequence is TGTGCCAGCAGTTTACGGGGTATGGGCACTGAAGCTTTCTTT.

This clonotype came up many times. The chain links TRBV10-3 to TRBJ2-2, with D perhaps TRBD1 (6 bases). Germline V gene lookup returns CDR1 ENHRY and CDR2 SYGVKD. Trimming took 6 bases from V and 4 from J, leaving 18 bases between them. This CDR3 spans 16 amino acids. The CDR3: CAISGTGSRVTGELFF. The CDR3 coding sequence is TGTGCCATCAGCGGTACAGGGAGTCGGGTCACCGGGGAGCTGTTTTTT.

In its sample, this clonotype was seen a few times. The chain couples TRBV3-1 to TRBJ2-2; maybe TRBD2 (6 bases). Germline V CDR1 and CDR2: LGHDT, YNNKEL (reference sequence). The V and J ends lost 0 bases and 6 bases respectively, with 11 bases between them. The CDR3 spans 15 residues. The CDR3 nucleotides read TGTGCCAGCAGCCAAGACGGGAGAGATCCCGGGGAGCTGTTTTTT. Amino acid sequence: CASSQDGRDPGELFF.

This clonotype appeared many times. This chain connects TRBV7-9 to TRBJ1-6, with TRBD1 identical over 7 bases. The germline CDR1 and CDR2 sequences are SEHNR and FQNEAQ (reference sequence). V gave up 5 bases and J gave up 8 bases; unmatched junction bases: 9. The CDR3 sequence is 15 residues long. The CDR3 protein is CASSRLTGNDSPLHF. The CDR3 DNA sequence: TGTGCCAGCAGCCGCCTGACAGGGAATGATTCACCCCTCCACTTT.

This clonotype was recorded at least ten times. The V and J genes are TRBV6-1 and TRBJ2-3; 8 nucleotides match TRBD2. V trimming: 2 bases; J trimming: 1 base; junction bases outside the gene matches: 11. This CDR3 has 18 amino acids. Germline assignment: CDR1 MNHNS and CDR2 SASEGT. In DNA, the CDR3 is TGTGCCAGCAGTGAAACGCTAGTCCTAGCGGGTCGCACAGATACGCAGTATTTT. The encoded protein is CASSETLVLAGRTDTQYF.

This clonotype came up many times. The chain links TRBV12-3 or TRBV12-4 to TRBJ2-2; no clear D. The CDR3 has 13 amino acids. V lost 5 bases to trimming and J lost 3 bases, with 7 bases between them. As DNA, the CDR3 is TGTGCCAGCAGTCCCCGATACACCGGGGAGCTGTTTTTT. It is translated as CASSPRYTGELFF.

This clonotype appeared many times. This chain joins TRBV4-3 and TRBJ2-2; D is possibly TRBD1 or TRBD2 (5 bases each). Per germline, CDR1 LGHNA and CDR2 YSLEER. The CDR3 is made up of 16 amino acids. Deletions cut 0 bases from V and 5 bases from J, with 13 bases between. This CDR3 reads CASSQEVGEWTGELFF. CDR3 bases: TGCGCCAGCAGCCAAGAAGTGGGGGAATGGACCGGGGAGCTGTTTTTT.

This clonotype occurred many times. The chain employs TRBV20-1 and TRBJ1-1; 10 bases are a match to TRBD1. V shed 6 bases and J 9 bases; nucleotides not matched to a gene: 13. Looked up from germline, CDR1 is DFQATT and CDR2 is SNEGSKA (reference sequence). This CDR3 spans 14 amino acids. The CDR3 DNA follows: TGCAGTGCCCCTTACCGGGACAGGGGATTAAAAGCTTTCTTT. Protein: CSAPYRDRGLKAFF.

About this clonotype: This may arise from a read error, as a much more abundant clone is one base away. The J gene is TRBJ2-1, the V gene TRBV6-5, with 8 bases lining up with TRBD2. The CDR3 contains 16 residues. Germline loops: CDR1 MNHEY, CDR2 SVGAGI. The CDR3 DNA follows: TGTGCCAGCAGATACGACTATGGCGGGAGGCAAAATGAGCAGATCTTC. This codes for CASRYDYGGRQNEQIF.

Many counts were recorded for this clonotype. The CDR3 spells CASNADSSTNEKLFF. In DNA, the CDR3 is TGTGCCAGCAACGCCGACAGTTCAACTAATGAAAAACTGTTTTTT. The chain carries TRBV2 and TRBJ1-4; the D gene is possibly TRBD1 (5 bases). V was cut by 7 bases and J by 0 bases, with 12 bases left in between. CDR1 and CDR2 from the germline V gene are SNHLY and FYNNEI. The CDR3 sequence is 15 residues long.

This clonotype was seen repeatedly, ten times or more. The chain uses TRBV6-6 and TRBJ2-1; D tentatively reads TRBD1 or TRBD2 (7 bases each). CDR1 and CDR2 (germline): MNHNY, SVGAGI (reference sequence). The CDR3 length is 13 residues. Trimming removed 0 bases from V and 13 bases from J, with 13 bases in between. The chain's CDR3 is CASSYSTGRDQFF. The CDR3 bases are TGTGCCAGCAGTTACTCGACAGGGAGGGATCAGTTCTTC.

The sample holds many counts of this clonotype. The V call is TRBV13, the J call TRBJ1-1; weak D call: TRBD1 (5 bases). This CDR3 has 14 residues. Germline V gives CDR1 PRHDT, CDR2 FYEKMQ (reference sequence). The V gene lost 8 bases and the J gene lost 5 bases, with 18 bases spanning the gap. CDR3 nucleotides: TGTGCCAGCTTCATCCGGGCGCGGGGGACTGAAGCTTTCTTT. Translation gives CASFIRARGTEAFF.

In its sample, this clonotype was seen many times. The rearrangement links TRBV11-2 to TRBJ2-1, with D uncertain. This CDR3 is 13 amino acids long. Germline V gene data show CDR1 as SGHAT and CDR2 as FQNNGV. Trimming took 9 bases from V and 10 from J, leaving 19 bases between them. Written as DNA, the CDR3 is TGTGCCAGTCAAGCTGGCACTTATGGCGAGCAGTTCTTC. This sequence encodes CASQAGTYGEQFF.

The chain combines TRBV5-6 with TRBJ2-1; D is unresolved. The germline gives CDR1 SGHDT, CDR2 YYEEEE. V shed 4 bases and J shed 9 bases, with 11 bases lying between them. This CDR3 has 12 residues. CDR3 sequence (DNA): TGTGCCAGCAGCCGAGACACGGGTGAGCAGTTCTTC. Protein product: CASSRDTGEQFF.

The rearrangement uses TRBV6-2 or TRBV6-3 and TRBJ2-1, with 10 bases lining up with TRBD1. The CDR3 is 16 amino acids. Germline CDR1 is MNHEY and CDR2 is SVGEGT. Trimming took 0 bases from V and 9 from J; bases not matched to a gene: 8. As DNA, the CDR3 is TGTGCCAGCAGTTACTCGAAGGGGACAGGGGAGGGTGAGCAGTTCTTC. Protein: CASSYSKGTGEGEQFF.

The sample holds many counts of this clonotype. The CDR3: CASSRGTNAYEQYF. In nucleotides, the CDR3 is TGTGCCAGCAGCCGAGGGACTAACGCCTACGAGCAGTACTTC. This chain connects TRBV5-4 to TRBJ2-7; 7 positions agree with TRBD2. This CDR3 has 14 residues. Germline-derived CDR1 and CDR2 are SGHNT and YYREEE (reference sequence). V trimming: 4 bases; J trimming: 2 bases; junction bases outside the gene matches: 6.

This clonotype is categorized as medium-sized. The rearrangement links TRBV11-2 to TRBJ2-5; TRBD2 matches 7 bases. Germline CDR1 and CDR2: SGHAT and FQNNGV. This CDR3 has 15 amino acids. V lost 1 base to trimming and J lost 4 bases; unmatched junction nucleotides: 6. CDR3 loop: CASSLGGGWGETQYF. DNA for the CDR3: TGTGCCAGCAGCTTAGGCGGGGGATGGGGAGAGACCCAGTACTTC.

The sample holds many counts of this clonotype. The CDR3 does not end in the conserved phenylalanine or tryptophan, so this is likely a read error. This chain uses TRBV4-3 with TRBJ2-2; 13 bases match TRBD2. CDR1 LGHNA and CDR2 YSLEER come from the germline V gene. CDR3 size: 18 residues. The J segment lost 3 bases and the V segment lost 6 bases, leaving 10 bases of the junction unmatched. CDR3 nucleotides: TGCGCCAGCAGAACCTGGACTAGCGGGAGTTTAGACACCGGGGAGCTGTTTCTT. It specifies CASRTWTSGSLDTGELFL.

This clonotype was seen repeatedly, ten times or more. The genes are TRBV7-8 and TRBJ1-1; no clear D. V was clipped by 2 bases and J by 6 bases, with 10 bases between them. CDR3 length: 13 amino acids. The germline V gene has CDR1 SGHVS and CDR2 FQNEAQ. Here the CDR3 reads CASSLLRGPEAFF. The CDR3 bases are TGTGCCAGCAGCTTATTACGAGGGCCTGAAGCTTTCTTT. Drawing the rest from reference TRBV7-8 and TRBJ1-1, the complete variable domain is GAGVSQSPRYKVAKRGQDVALRCDPISGHVSLFWYQQALGQGPEFLTYFQNEAQLDKSGLPSDRFFAERPEGSVSTLKIQRTQQEDSAVYLCASSLLRGPEAFFGQGTRLTVV.

This clonotype showed up many times. V usage is TRBV7-9 and J usage is TRBJ2-4; 8 positions match TRBD1. Germline CDR1 SEHNR, CDR2 FQNEAQ (reference sequence). This CDR3 is built from 14 residues. The V gene end was trimmed by 3 bases and the J gene end by 8 bases; junction bases not matched to a gene: 6. CDR3 sequence: CASSFGGQADIQYF. CDR3 in DNA: TGTGCCAGCAGCTTCGGGGGACAGGCGGACATTCAGTACTTC.

This clonotype has ten or more counts. The V and J genes are TRBV9 and TRBJ2-6; a possible D gene is TRBD1 (7 bases). This CDR3 region has 18 residues. The germline gives CDR1 SGDLS, CDR2 YYNGEE. The V end lost 3 bases, the J end lost 0 bases, and 16 bases lay between the germline ends. CDR3 residues: CASSARQGGYSGANVLTF. CDR3 bases: TGTGCCAGCAGCGCAAGACAGGGAGGCTACTCTGGGGCCAACGTCCTGACTTTC.

CDR3 sequence (DNA): TGTGCCAGCAGTTTGAATGCACAGGCTGAGCAGTTCTTC. Protein sequence: CASSLNAQAEQFF. The chain recombines TRBV12-3 or TRBV12-4 with TRBJ2-1, with D possibly being TRBD1 (5 bases). Trimming cost V 3 bases and J 9 bases, with 12 bases left between them. The CDR3 has 13 amino acids.